Each of the 30 T cell receptor beta chains below was sequenced from the same sample in a study of shared clonotypes between healthy human individuals (dated by TCRdb to the early 2020s). Library preparation employed the immunoSEQ multiplex PCR assay. The table was pulled from immuneACCESS by TCRdb, which kept in-frame rearrangements only. Such tables lose some clones; where checked, under half of the loss comes from unresolved V genes, and the rest has no known cause. For this sample the table gives a few million clones, of which 90% to 95% were detected only once. Over 0.12% of the sample is held by the ten biggest clonotypes. Sequencing was done on a sample of naive CD4+ T cells sorted from blood. The cell subset or site label of this sample denotes: CD45RA+ positively selected. These receptors all come from a man aged 18 to 35 in good health.

The CDR3 region has the DNA TGTGCCAGCAGCTCTGGAGGGGAGAACACCGGGGAGCTGTTTTTT. Protein sequence: CASSSGGENTGELFF. The chain has TRBV7-8 and TRBJ2-2; the D gene is possibly TRBD2 (6 bases). Germline V lookup: CDR1 SGHVS, CDR2 FQNEAQ. V shed 4 bases and J shed 1 base, with 10 bases lying between them. This CDR3 has 15 amino acids. Variable domain in full (rest from reference TRBV7-8 and TRBJ2-2): GAGVSQSPRYKVAKRGQDVALRCDPISGHVSLFWYQQALGQGPEFLTYFQNEAQLDKSGLPSDRFFAERPEGSVSTLKIQRTQQEDSAVYLCASSSGGENTGELFFGEGSRLTVL.

The chain combines TRBV5-4 with TRBJ2-7; 8 bases align to TRBD2. CDR1 SGHNT and CDR2 YYREEE come from the germline V gene (reference sequence). V was clipped by 4 bases and J by 4 bases; unmatched bases: 7. The CDR3 loop spans 14 amino acids. The CDR3 protein is CASSLGGAFYEQYF. Written as DNA, the CDR3 is TGTGCCAGCAGCCTCGGGGGGGCGTTTTACGAGCAGTACTTC.

The chain has TRBV6-1 and TRBJ1-6, with a possible D match to TRBD1 (6 bases). Germline V gene lookup returns CDR1 MNHNS and CDR2 SASEGT. Trimming left V 5 bases short and J 5 bases short, with 10 bases between. The CDR3 has 14 residues. The CDR3 region is CASSRPGDNSPLHF. CDR3 nucleotide sequence: TGTGCCAGCAGTCGTCCAGGGGATAATTCACCCCTCCACTTT.

The V call is TRBV7-8, the J call TRBJ2-5, with 9 positions matching TRBD2. The germline V gene has CDR1 SGHVS and CDR2 FQNEAQ. V was clipped by 0 bases and J by 4 bases; unmatched bases: 6. The CDR3 is 16 amino acids. The CDR3 loop is CASSLAVRGGLETQYF. The CDR3 nucleotides read TGTGCCAGCAGCTTAGCTGTGCGGGGGGGCTTAGAGACCCAGTACTTC.

This sequence joins TRBV19 and TRBJ1-5; tentative D call: TRBD1 (5 bases). CDR1 and CDR2 (germline): LNHDA, SQIVND (reference sequence). The CDR3 is 15 residues long. V was clipped by 6 bases and J by 2 bases, with 14 bases between them. The CDR3 loop reads CASSTGTVGNQPQHF. CDR3 sequence (DNA): TGTGCCAGTAGCACCGGGACGGTAGGCAATCAGCCCCAGCATTTT.

This rearrangement joins TRBV28 to TRBJ1-5, with a possible D match to TRBD1 (5 bases). The CDR3 covers 12 residues. CDR1 and CDR2 (germline): MDHEN, SYDVKM. The V end was cut by 8 bases, the J end by 6 bases, with 11 bases between. Here the CDR3 DNA reads TGTGCCAGCGGAGAGACAGTTCAGCCCCAGCATTTT. Amino acid sequence: CASGETVQPQHF.

The chain combines TRBV30 with TRBJ2-5, with 12 bases identical to TRBD2. The germline V gene encodes CDR1 GTSNPN and CDR2 SVGIG (reference sequence). The CDR3 spans 15 residues. V trimming: 3 bases; J trimming: 5 bases; junction bases outside the gene matches: 7. The CDR3 nucleotides are TGTGCCTGGAGCGGGACTAGCGGGCCATGGGAGACCCAGTACTTC. Its protein product is CAWSGTSGPWETQYF.

The J gene is TRBJ2-5, the V gene TRBV30; no reliable D call. V was trimmed by 3 bases and J by 1 base, leaving 21 bases between them. This CDR3 region has 17 residues. Germline assignment: CDR1 GTSNPN and CDR2 SVGIG (reference sequence). CDR3 loop: CAWRGRHGPRLQETQYF. The CDR3 DNA reads as TGTGCCTGGAGGGGTCGTCATGGACCCAGGCTCCAAGAGACCCAGTACTTC.

The chain is built from TRBV9 and TRBJ1-3, with D unresolved. Germline lookup yields CDR1 SGDLS and CDR2 YYNGEE. V shed 1 base and J shed 4 bases, with 6 bases lying between them. The CDR3 has 13 amino acids. The DNA of the CDR3 is TGTGCCAGCAGCGTAACAGACGGAAACACCATATATTTT. Its translation: CASSVTDGNTIYF. The full variable domain, completed using reference TRBV9 and TRBJ1-3, is DSGVTQTPKHLITATGQRVTLRCSPRSGDLSVYWYQQSLDQGLQFLIQYYNGEERAKGNILERFSAQQFPDLHSELNLSSLELGDSALYFCASSVTDGNTIYFGEGSWLTVV.

The table lists this clone with a count of one. The chain is built from TRBV13 and TRBJ2-1; perhaps TRBD1 as D (5 bases). CDR1 and CDR2 (germline): PRHDT, FYEKMQ (reference sequence). Trimming cost V 3 bases and J 5 bases, with 14 bases left between them. CDR3 length equals 15 residues. CDR3 coding DNA: TGTGCCAGCAGCTTGGTTTGGGGCCTGGACAATGAGCAGTTCTTC. Translated: CASSLVWGLDNEQFF.

Details on this clone: Additional DNA sequences in this sample encode the identical CDR3. The rearrangement joins TRBV7-2 to TRBJ1-4; 10 bases map to TRBD1. V lost 5 bases to trimming and J lost 7 bases; unmatched junction nucleotides: 4. Germline CDR1 SGHTA, CDR2 FQGNSA. The CDR3 spans 14 residues. The chain's CDR3 is CASSPDRGSEKLFF. The CDR3 bases are TGTGCCAGCAGCCCGGACAGGGGGAGTGAAAAACTGTTTTTT.

On this clone itself: Other DNA sequences in the sample encode the same CDR3. The gene calls are TRBV10-3 and TRBJ2-5; D perhaps matches TRBD2 (5 bases). Between the trimmed V and J ends, which lost 4 bases and 2 bases, there was a span of 5 bases. The V gene's germline CDR1 is ENHRY and CDR2 SYGVKD. The CDR3 is 12 residues long. The DNA for the CDR3 is TGTGCCATCAGTGGCGGGCAAGAGACCCAGTACTTC. Translating it yields CAISGGQETQYF.

V is TRBV5-5 and J is TRBJ1-6; perhaps TRBD1 as D (6 bases). CDR1 is SGHKS, CDR2 YYEKEE, per germline (reference sequence). This CDR3 region has 18 residues. Trimming left V 4 bases short and J 0 bases short, with 17 bases between. CDR3 loop: CASSLGATPGSYNSPLHF. For the CDR3, the DNA is TGTGCCAGCAGCCTGGGGGCCACCCCCGGCTCCTATAATTCACCCCTCCACTTT.

Regarding this clone: The same CDR3 can be traced to other DNA sequences in this sample. The V and J genes are TRBV5-1 and TRBJ2-7; D uncertain. This CDR3 contains 14 residues. The V gene lost 0 bases and the J gene lost 0 bases, with 7 bases spanning the gap. The V gene's germline CDR1 is SGHRS and CDR2 YFSETQ. The DNA for the CDR3 is TGCGCCAGCAGCTTGGCCGGGTCCTCCTACGAGCAGTACTTC. Translating gives CASSLAGSSYEQYF.

This chain connects TRBV7-2 to TRBJ2-5, with 9 bases that match TRBD1. V lost 5 bases and J lost 2; bases outside the gene matches: 9. In germline, CDR1 is SGHTA, CDR2 FQGNSA. The CDR3 runs to 16 residues. This CDR3 is CASSSTGTGSQETQYF. CDR3 bases: TGTGCCAGCAGCAGTACCGGGACAGGGTCACAAGAGACCCAGTACTTC.

The V and J genes are TRBV10-3 and TRBJ1-2; TRBD1 agrees at 7 bases. V lost 0 bases, J lost 6 bases, and 4 bases stayed unmatched. CDR3 length equals 14 residues. Germline V gene sequence: CDR1 ENHRY, CDR2 SYGVKD. DNA for the CDR3: TGTGCCATCAGTGAGTCGACTGGGACAGATGGCTACACCTTC. Amino acid sequence: CAISESTGTDGYTF.

This chain links TRBV7-2 with TRBJ1-5, with D possibly TRBD1 on 5 matching bases. Looked up from germline, CDR1 is SGHTA and CDR2 is FQGNSA. The V end was cut by 4 bases, the J end by 1 base, with 11 bases between. The CDR3 is 15 residues long. The DNA of the CDR3 is TGTGCCAGCAGCTCCAGGACACCGAGCAATCAGCCCCAGCATTTT. Encoded protein: CASSSRTPSNQPQHF.

DNA for the CDR3: TGTGCCATCAGTGAGTCATCCAGGGGTGAAGCTTTCTTT. It encodes CAISESSRGEAFF. This chain links TRBV10-3 with TRBJ1-1, with D perhaps TRBD1 (6 bases). Germline V gene data show CDR1 as ENHRY and CDR2 as SYGVKD. V shed 0 bases and J shed 7 bases, with 9 bases lying between them. The CDR3 extends over 13 amino acids.

V usage is TRBV6-4 and J usage is TRBJ2-7; D is unresolved. V lost 3 bases and J 7 bases, leaving 13 bases between the germline ends. CDR3 length equals 13 residues. Germline CDR1 is MRHNA and CDR2 is SNTAGT. The CDR3 spells CASSDPRRREQYF. The DNA for the CDR3 is TGTGCCAGCAGTGATCCCAGACGGAGAGAGCAGTACTTC.

In this sample, this clone turned up once. The chain couples TRBV9 to TRBJ2-7, with 11 bases fitting TRBD2. This CDR3 region has 17 residues. Germline V gives CDR1 SGDLS, CDR2 YYNGEE. V was pared by 0 bases and J by 3 bases, with 8 bases of the junction left unmatched. In DNA, the CDR3 is TGTGCCAGCAGCGTAGGCTTGGCTAGCGGGAGGTTCTACGAGCAGTACTTC. This codes for CASSVGLASGRFYEQYF.

The rearrangement uses TRBV27 and TRBJ2-7; 12 bases are a match to TRBD1. The J segment lost 7 bases and the V segment lost 2 bases, leaving 9 bases of the junction unmatched. CDR1 and CDR2 (germline): MNHEY, SMNVEV (reference sequence). This CDR3 contains 16 residues. The CDR3 here is CASSLRSGTGGGEQYF. The CDR3 coding sequence is TGTGCCAGCAGTTTACGCAGTGGGACAGGGGGCGGTGAGCAGTACTTC.

The V call is TRBV19, the J call TRBJ2-7; 11 bases are shared with TRBD1. Germline V gives CDR1 LNHDA, CDR2 SQIVND (reference sequence). CDR3 length: 15 residues. V was pared by 4 bases and J by 3 bases, with 5 bases of the junction left unmatched. CDR3: CASSNPGQGGYEQYF. CDR3 in DNA: TGTGCCAGTAGTAACCCGGGACAGGGGGGCTACGAGCAGTACTTC.

The rearrangement joins TRBV6-1 to TRBJ2-7; 9 bases line up with TRBD1. Germline CDR1 reads MNHNS; CDR2 reads SASEGT. With 2 bases clipped from V and 4 bases from J, the junction kept 6 bases outside the gene matches. This CDR3 contains 15 residues. Here the CDR3 reads CASSEYGTGSYEQYF. The CDR3 nucleotides read TGTGCCAGCAGTGAATATGGGACAGGGTCATACGAGCAGTACTTC.

The CDR3 sequence is CASSLRGGHNEQFF. As DNA, the CDR3 is TGTGCCAGCAGCTTGAGAGGGGGTCACAATGAGCAGTTCTTC. The V and J genes are TRBV5-4 and TRBJ2-1, with D tentatively TRBD1 (6 bases). Trimming took 1 base from V and 5 from J, leaving 10 bases between them. CDR3 length: 14 amino acids. The germline gives CDR1 SGHNT, CDR2 YYREEE (reference sequence). The entire variable domain, with the rest obtained from reference TRBV5-4 and TRBJ2-1, is as follows: ETGVTQSPTHLIKTRGQQVTLRCSSQSGHNTVSWYQQALGQGPQFIFQYYREEENGRGNFPPRFSGLQFPNYSSELNVNALELDDSALYLCASSLRGGHNEQFFGPGTRLTVL.

The gene calls are TRBV19 and TRBJ1-6, with a possible D match to TRBD1 (6 bases). Trimming shortened V by 3 bases and J by 3 bases, and 9 bases separated the two germline ends. This CDR3 is 15 amino acids long. Germline assignment: CDR1 LNHDA and CDR2 SQIVND (reference sequence). The CDR3 DNA follows: TGTGCCAGTAGTATTGACAGGAACTATAATTCACCCCTCCACTTT. Its protein product is CASSIDRNYNSPLHF.

Of note for this clone: At the DNA level, this CDR3 is encoded by other sequences in the same sample as well. The chain links TRBV7-2 to TRBJ1-6; no clear D gene. The V gene lost 4 bases and the J gene lost 0 bases, with 7 bases spanning the gap. The CDR3 totals 15 residues. From germline, CDR1 is SGHTA and CDR2 FQGNSA. The CDR3 here is CASSSQSSYNSPLHF. The CDR3 nucleotides are TGTGCCAGCAGCTCTCAGAGCTCCTATAATTCACCCCTCCACTTT.

This clone has a single count. The sample carries other DNA sequences with the same CDR3. This sequence joins TRBV5-1 and TRBJ2-3; D uncertain. V lost 0 bases and J lost 5, with 10 bases in between. The CDR3 contains 14 residues. The germline CDR1 and CDR2 sequences are SGHRS and YFSETQ. In nucleotides, the CDR3 is TGCGCCAGCAGCTTGGAAGGGTTGGGAGATACGCAGTATTTT. Amino acids: CASSLEGLGDTQYF.

Remarks on this clone: Other nucleotide sequences in the sample specify the same CDR3. V and J are TRBV5-1 and TRBJ1-1, with D possibly being TRBD1 (6 bases). Trimming cost V 2 bases and J 3 bases, with 8 bases left between them. The CDR3 is made up of 13 amino acids. The V gene's germline CDR1 is SGHRS and CDR2 YFSETQ. This CDR3 is CASSFNRDTEAFF. DNA of the CDR3: TGCGCCAGCAGCTTCAACAGGGACACTGAAGCTTTCTTT.

This chain uses TRBV18 with TRBJ2-4; D possibly matches TRBD1 or TRBD2 (5 bases each). CDR1 is KGHSH, CDR2 LQKENI, per germline. Between the trimmed V and J ends, which lost 8 bases and 0 bases, there was a span of 11 bases. The CDR3 sequence is 14 residues long. In DNA, the CDR3 is TGTGCCAGCCGTGACAGCGGAGCCAAAAACATTCAGTACTTC. It is translated as CASRDSGAKNIQYF. The whole variable domain, filled in from reference TRBV18 and TRBJ2-4, reads NAGVMQNPRHLVRRRGQEARLRCSPMKGHSHVYWYRQLPEEGLKFMVYLQKENIIDESGMPKERFSAEFPKEGPSILRIQQVVRGDSAAYFCASRDSGAKNIQYFGAGTRLSVL.

V and J are TRBV9 and TRBJ1-2; weak D call: TRBD1 (6 bases). This CDR3 has 16 amino acids. The V and J ends lost 3 bases and 5 bases respectively, with 20 bases between them. Germline V gene sequence: CDR1 SGDLS, CDR2 YYNGEE. CDR3 loop: CASSEGGPNLKYGYTF. CDR3 nucleotides: TGTGCCAGCAGCGAGGGGGGCCCAAACCTAAAATATGGCTACACCTTC.